This T cell receptor beta chain was profiled in a study of OX40 agonist ivuxolimab in advanced cancers. Across the whole study: Partial responses occurred in Three dose-escalation patients, one with hepatocellular carcinoma and two with cutaneous melanoma.

Germline V gene lookup returns CDR1 SGHVS and CDR2 FQNEAQ. Trimming left V 2 bases short and J 0 bases short, with 17 bases between. The CDR3 has 18 residues. Libraries were prepared by immunoSEQ multiplex PCR; TCRdb keeps only in-frame clonotypes and omits some of them. The sample records 70,000 to 85,000 clones, just over 85% being singletons. The chain has TRBV7-8 and TRBJ1-3; tentative D call: TRBD1 (6 bases). The receptor was isolated from an adult with an advanced solid tumor such as melanoma, head and neck, liver or kidney cancer. The sample consisted of CD4+ or CD8+ T cells sorted from blood, taken in a trial of the OX40 agonist ivuxolimab. CDR3 in amino acids: CASSLKGRGGSSGNTIYF. CDR3 DNA sequence: TGTGCCAGCAGCTTAAAAGGGAGAGGGGGAAGCTCTGGAAACACCATATATTTT.